This TCR beta chain was identified during a study of blood T cells in healthy people across ages (dated by TCRdb to about 2015). In terms of the full investigation: In model experiments, roughly one uniquely barcoded TCR beta cDNA molecule per two T cells was captured by template switching. To track age-related changes in TCR beta repertoire diversity, the study relied on deep sequencing normalized with unique cDNA molecular identifiers. The donors were divided into four age groups: young (average around 17 years), middle-aged (about 40), aged (roughly 66) and long-lived (approximately 74). To avoid experimental bias, donors of different ages were randomly spread across the sequencing lanes. For two donors (one aged 18 to 29 and one aged 80 or older), the study analyzed two additional independent replicas of 1 million unique cDNA reads from the same blood draw.

Results the study describes overall, beyond this receptor: The long-lived group showed more naive CD4+ T cells, fewer expanded clones and increased TCR diversity than the aged group, suggesting age selection. Observed TCR beta diversity per million T cells fell roughly linearly with age, and a significant reduction was already apparent by age approximately 41. Because donor CMV infection status was unknown, age-related changes in expanded clonotypes were potentially confounded. Conclusive comparison of naive and antigen-experienced compartments was prevented by the profiling of bulk unsorted PBMCs. A strong correlation was found between observed TCR beta diversity and the percentage of naive T cells measured by flow cytometry. Total diversity estimates from one million sequenced T cells were considered lower bounds and underestimates.

The library was built by means of 5' RACE. The data were produced on an Illumina HiSeq 2500. The second PCR ran for roughly 6 to 11 cycles and used a J-beta primer mix along with a sample-barcoded 5' primer. Each TCR beta cDNA molecule received a unique molecular identifier from a template-switch 5' adaptor carrying 12 random nucleotides. Each sample yielded at least 2.5 million CDR3-containing paired-end reads. All of the RNA was converted into first-strand cDNA using the Mint cDNA synthesis kit, with a TRBC-specific oligonucleotide serving as the primer. All cDNA was treated with uracil-DNA glycosylase and then went through a first 18-cycle PCR with the universal primers M1SS and BC2_uni_R. Per the authors' processing: Each sample was normalized by randomly selecting 1 million high-quality reads, each carrying a distinct molecular identifier. Reads with shared molecular identifiers were discarded instead of being binned into consensus sequences. MiTCR, with a Q25 quality threshold and the strictest error-elimination algorithm, was used for CDR3 identification, clonotype clustering and error correction. A nonparametric unseen species model using Euler transformation provided a lower-bound estimate of total TCR beta diversity. TCRdb reran the public reads through fastp at Q25 and MiXCR, keeping productive beta chains. Identical CDR3 proteins give one entry, which carries the most common genes and DNA. TCRdb, not the original authors, processed these V and J calls. In this sample the table shows about 640,000 distinct CDR3 sequences, about 54% of which occur a single time. The ten largest clones represent over 30% of the sample.

Donors were about 36 systemically healthy Caucasian individuals from Russia aged 6 to 90 years. Around 9.8 milliliters of peripheral blood were collected from each donor into EDTA-treated Vacutainer tubes. Ficoll-Paque density-gradient centrifugation was used to isolate PBMCs, with at least 7 million per sample. Trizol reagent was used to extract total RNA from the PBMCs, yielding at least 5 micrograms per sample. For every donor, an aliquot of PBMCs went through flow cytometry to measure the percentages of naive CD45RAhigh/CD27high T cells. About this clonotype: Which antigen it targets is not known. No much larger clone exists at a distance of one base, and base qualities are not known.

The specimen sequenced was blood. This TCR derives from a man aged 55 to 70 in good health.

Here the CDR3 is given as CASSDTDQETQYF. At the DNA level, the sequence is TGTGCCAGCTCAGACACAGACCAAGAGACCCAGTACTTC. The sequence joins TRBV18 to TRBJ2-4, with the D gene call left open. The J call may be in error: the DNA end matches TRBJ2-5 better. The CDR3 numbers 13 residues from cysteine through phenylalanine. Only CDR3 DNA is held: 39 bases, read in frame from base 1. Sequences KGHSH (CDR1) and LQKENI (CDR2) are obtained from the germline V gene.